The present T cell receptor (beta chain) was sequenced within a study of shared clonotypes between healthy human individuals. The J segment lost 3 bases and the V segment lost 4 bases, leaving 2 bases of the junction unmatched. This CDR3 spans 13 amino acids. CDR1 and CDR2 (germline): MDHEN, SYDVKM. TCRdb keeps only in-frame clones here, not all; method: immunoSEQ multiplex PCR. The data contain about 2.4 million clones, roughly 93% of them singletons. The chain recombines TRBV28 with TRBJ2-5; 7 bases fit TRBD2. The TCR comes from a man younger than 35 in good health. Some clones in this sample may be carry-over from other donors' samples. The specimen sequenced was naive CD4+ T cells from PBMCs. Stated subset: CD45RA+ positively selected. The DNA for the CDR3 is TGTGCCAGCAGTTCCAGCGGGGAAGAGACCCAGTACTTC. Its translation: CASSSSGEETQYF.